This T cell receptor (beta chain) was identified in a study of shared clonotypes between healthy human individuals. Germline-derived CDR1 and CDR2 are MNHEY and SMNVEV (reference sequence). The length of the CDR3 is 18 residues. V trimming: 7 bases; J trimming: 2 bases; junction bases outside the gene matches: 17. Positive CCR7 selection of CD45RO-negative cells yielded the naive CD8 cells, and terminally differentiated effector memory CD45RA+ cells were excluded. In regard to this clone: Its antigen is not identified.

Profiled with immunoSEQ multiplex PCR; TCRdb holds only in-frame clones, not every one. Of hundreds of thousands of clones listed, 85% to 95% are singletons. Notes on the study in general: Around 4.7% of naive CD4 clonotypes were shared across a handful of donors.

The receptor's source is a woman in her twenties or thirties in good health. The chain joins TRBV27 to TRBJ2-5; 9 nucleotides line up with TRBD2. Sequencing used naive CD8+ T cells sorted from blood. The CDR3: CASNETPPIAGEQETQYF. CDR3 DNA: TGTGCCAGCAACGAGACCCCCCCTATAGCGGGGGAACAAGAGACCCAGTACTTC.